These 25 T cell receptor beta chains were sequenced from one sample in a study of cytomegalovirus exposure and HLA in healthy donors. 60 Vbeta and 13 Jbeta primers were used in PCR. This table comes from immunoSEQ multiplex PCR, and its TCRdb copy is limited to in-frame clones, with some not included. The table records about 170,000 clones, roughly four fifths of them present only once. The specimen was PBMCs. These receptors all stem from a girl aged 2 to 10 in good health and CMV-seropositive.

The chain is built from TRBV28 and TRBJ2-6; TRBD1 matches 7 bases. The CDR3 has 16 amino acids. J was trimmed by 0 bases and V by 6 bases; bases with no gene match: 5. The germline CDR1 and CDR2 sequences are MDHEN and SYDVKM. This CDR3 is CASRKGAFSGANVLTF. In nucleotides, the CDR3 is TGTGCCAGCAGAAAGGGGGCCTTCTCTGGGGCCAACGTCCTGACTTTC.

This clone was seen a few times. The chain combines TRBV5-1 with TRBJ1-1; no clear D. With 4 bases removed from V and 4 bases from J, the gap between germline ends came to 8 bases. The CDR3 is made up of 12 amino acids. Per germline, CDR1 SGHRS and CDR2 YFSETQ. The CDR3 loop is CASSRSGTEAFF. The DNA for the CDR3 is TGCGCCAGCAGCCGGTCTGGCACTGAAGCTTTCTTT.

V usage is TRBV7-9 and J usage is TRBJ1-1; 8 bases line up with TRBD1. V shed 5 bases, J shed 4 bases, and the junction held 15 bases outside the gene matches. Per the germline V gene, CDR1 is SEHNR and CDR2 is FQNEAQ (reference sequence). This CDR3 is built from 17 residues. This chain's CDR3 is CASSPRGPGQAATEAFF. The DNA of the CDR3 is TGTGCCAGCAGCCCCCGAGGGCCGGGACAGGCGGCCACTGAAGCTTTCTTT.

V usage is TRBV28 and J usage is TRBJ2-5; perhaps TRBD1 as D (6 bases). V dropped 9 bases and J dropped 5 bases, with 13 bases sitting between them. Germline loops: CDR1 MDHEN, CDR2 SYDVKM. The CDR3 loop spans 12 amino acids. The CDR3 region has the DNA TGTGCCAGTAAACAGGGAGTGGAGACCCAGTACTTC. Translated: CASKQGVETQYF.

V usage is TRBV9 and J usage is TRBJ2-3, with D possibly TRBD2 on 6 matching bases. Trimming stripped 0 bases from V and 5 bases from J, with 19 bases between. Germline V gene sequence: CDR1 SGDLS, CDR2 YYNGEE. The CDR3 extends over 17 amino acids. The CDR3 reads CASSVDGSGYYGDTQYF. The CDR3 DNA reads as TGTGCCAGCAGCGTAGATGGTAGCGGTTACTATGGAGATACGCAGTATTTT.

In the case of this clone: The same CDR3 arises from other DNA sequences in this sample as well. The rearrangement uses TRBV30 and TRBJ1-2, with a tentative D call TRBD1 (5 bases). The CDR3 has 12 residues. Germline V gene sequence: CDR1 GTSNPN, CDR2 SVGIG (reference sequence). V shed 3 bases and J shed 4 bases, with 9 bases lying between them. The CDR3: CAWRVGAYGYTF. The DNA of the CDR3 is TGTGCCTGGAGAGTAGGGGCCTATGGCTACACCTTC.

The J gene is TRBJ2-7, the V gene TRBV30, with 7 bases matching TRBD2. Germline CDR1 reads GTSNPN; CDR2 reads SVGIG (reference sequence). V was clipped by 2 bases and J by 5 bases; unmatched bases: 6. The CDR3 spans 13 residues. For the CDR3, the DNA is TGTGCCTGGAGTCCCCGACTAGCCCACGAGCAGTACTTC. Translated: CAWSPRLAHEQYF. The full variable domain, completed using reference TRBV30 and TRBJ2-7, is SQTIHQWPATLVQPVGSPLSLECTVEGTSNPNLYWYRQAAGRGLQLLFYSVGIGQISSEVPQNLSASRPQDRQFILSSKKLLLSDSGFYLCAWSPRLAHEQYFGPGTRLTVT.

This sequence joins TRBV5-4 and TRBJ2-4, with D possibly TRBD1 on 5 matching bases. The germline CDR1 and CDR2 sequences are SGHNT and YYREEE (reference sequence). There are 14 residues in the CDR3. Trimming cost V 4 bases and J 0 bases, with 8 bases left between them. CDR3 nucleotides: TGTGCCAGCAGCCCGACAGTAGCCAAAAACATTCAGTACTTC. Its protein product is CASSPTVAKNIQYF.

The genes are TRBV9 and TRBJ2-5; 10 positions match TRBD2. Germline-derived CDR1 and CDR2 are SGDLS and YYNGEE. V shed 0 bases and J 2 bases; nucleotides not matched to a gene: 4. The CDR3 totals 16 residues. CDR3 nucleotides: TGTGCCAGCAGCGTAGCTAGGACTAGCGGACAAGAGACCCAGTACTTC. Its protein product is CASSVARTSGQETQYF.

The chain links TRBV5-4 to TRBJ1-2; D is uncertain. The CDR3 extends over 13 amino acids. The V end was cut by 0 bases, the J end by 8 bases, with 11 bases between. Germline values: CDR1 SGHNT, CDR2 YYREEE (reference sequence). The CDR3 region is CASSLDPNGGYTF. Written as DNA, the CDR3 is TGTGCCAGCAGCTTGGACCCCAACGGGGGCTACACCTTC.

The CDR3 here is CASIDPGVGTQYF. The CDR3 region has the DNA TGTGCCAGCATCGATCCAGGGGTAGGGACCCAGTACTTC. The chain is built from TRBV5-4 and TRBJ2-5; TRBD1 might be the D (6 bases). Germline-derived CDR1 and CDR2 are SGHNT and YYREEE (reference sequence). CDR3 size: 13 residues. V was shortened by 6 bases and J by 7 bases, with 16 bases between the two germline ends. The entire variable domain, with the rest obtained from reference TRBV5-4 and TRBJ2-5, is as follows: ETGVTQSPTHLIKTRGQQVTLRCSSQSGHNTVSWYQQALGQGPQFIFQYYREEENGRGNFPPRFSGLQFPNYSSELNVNALELDDSALYLCASIDPGVGTQYFGPGTRLLVL.

The CDR3 coding sequence is TGTGCCAGCAGCTTCAAACAGGGGGCGTATGAGCAGTTCTTC. This codes for CASSFKQGAYEQFF. V and J are TRBV5-6 and TRBJ2-1; 9 positions match TRBD1. J lost 8 bases, V lost 2 bases, and 5 bases had no gene match. CDR1 is SGHDT and CDR2 is YYEEEE in the germline V gene. The CDR3 runs 14 residues.

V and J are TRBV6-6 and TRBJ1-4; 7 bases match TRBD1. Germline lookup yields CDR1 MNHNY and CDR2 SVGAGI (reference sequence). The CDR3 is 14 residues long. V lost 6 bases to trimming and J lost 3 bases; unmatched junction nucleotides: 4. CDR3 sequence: CASRPGQANEKLFF. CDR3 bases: TGTGCCAGCAGACCTGGACAGGCTAATGAAAAACTGTTTTTT.

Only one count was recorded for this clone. The CDR3 reads CASSPDREHEAFF. The CDR3 DNA reads TGTGCCAGCAGCCCAGACAGGGAGCATGAAGCTTTCTTT. The chain employs TRBV7-4 and TRBJ1-1; TRBD1 agrees at 7 bases. The CDR3 spans 13 residues. J gave up 7 bases and V 5 bases, and 7 bases lay outside the gene matches. Germline V gives CDR1 SGHVT, CDR2 SQSDAQ.

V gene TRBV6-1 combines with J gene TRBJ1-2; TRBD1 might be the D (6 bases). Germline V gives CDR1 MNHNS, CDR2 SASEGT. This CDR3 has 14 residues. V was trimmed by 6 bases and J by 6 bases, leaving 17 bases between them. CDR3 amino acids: CASRGGAARHGYTF. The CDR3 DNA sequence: TGTGCCAGCAGGGGGGGGGCCGCGCGGCATGGCTACACCTTC.

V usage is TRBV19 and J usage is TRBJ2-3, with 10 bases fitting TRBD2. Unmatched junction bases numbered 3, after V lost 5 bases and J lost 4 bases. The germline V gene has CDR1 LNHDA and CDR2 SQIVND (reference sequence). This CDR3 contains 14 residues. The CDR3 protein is CASSLGLAADTQYF. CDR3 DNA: TGTGCCAGTAGTTTAGGACTAGCGGCAGATACGCAGTATTTT.

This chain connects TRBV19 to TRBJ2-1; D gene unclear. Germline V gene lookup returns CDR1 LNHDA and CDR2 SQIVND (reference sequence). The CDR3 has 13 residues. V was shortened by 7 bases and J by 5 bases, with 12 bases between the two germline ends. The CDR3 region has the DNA TGTGCCAGTAACGGAACCGAGGACAATGAGCAGTTCTTC. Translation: CASNGTEDNEQFF. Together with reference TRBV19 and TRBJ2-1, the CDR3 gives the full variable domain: DGGITQSPKYLFRKEGQNVTLSCEQNLNHDAMYWYRQDPGQGLRLIYYSQIVNDFQKGDIAEGYSVSREKKESFPLTVTSAQKNPTAFYLCASNGTEDNEQFFGPGTRLTVL.

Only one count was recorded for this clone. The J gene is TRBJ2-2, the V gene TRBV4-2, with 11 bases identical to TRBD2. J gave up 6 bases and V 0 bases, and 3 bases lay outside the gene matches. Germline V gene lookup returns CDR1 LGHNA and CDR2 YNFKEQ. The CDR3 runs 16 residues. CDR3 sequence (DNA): TGTGCCAGCAGCCAAGAGACTAGCGGGAAAGCCGGGGAGCTGTTTTTT. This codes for CASSQETSGKAGELFF.

CDR3 bases: TGCGCCAGCAGCCAAGACAGGCGGAACACTGAAGCTTTCTTT. Protein product: CASSQDRRNTEAFF. This sequence joins TRBV5-1 and TRBJ1-1; weak D call: TRBD1 (6 bases). V lost 4 bases and J lost 1, with 11 bases in between. CDR1 is SGHRS and CDR2 is YFSETQ in the germline V gene. The CDR3 has 14 amino acids.

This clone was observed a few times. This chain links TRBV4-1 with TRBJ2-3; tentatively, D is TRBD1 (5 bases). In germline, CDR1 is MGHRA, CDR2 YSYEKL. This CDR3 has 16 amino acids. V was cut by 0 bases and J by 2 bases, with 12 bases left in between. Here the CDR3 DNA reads TGCGCCAGCAGCCAAGATGGTCAGGGCCTCACAGATACGCAGTATTTT. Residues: CASSQDGQGLTDTQYF.

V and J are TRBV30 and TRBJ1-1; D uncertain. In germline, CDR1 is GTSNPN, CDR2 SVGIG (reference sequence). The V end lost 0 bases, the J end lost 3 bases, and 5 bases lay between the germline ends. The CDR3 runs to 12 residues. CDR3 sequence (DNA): TGTGCCTGGAGTGTGGCGGACACTGAAGCTTTCTTT. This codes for CAWSVADTEAFF.

The CDR3 here is CASSARDRGKNTGELFF. CDR3 DNA: TGTGCCAGCAGTGCCCGGGACAGGGGGAAAAACACCGGGGAGCTGTTTTTT. The gene calls are TRBV28 and TRBJ2-2; 11 bases agree with TRBD1. This CDR3 is built from 17 residues. Losses at the gene ends were 5 bases for V and 2 bases for J; bases not matched to a gene: 7. Germline V gene data show CDR1 as MDHEN and CDR2 as SYDVKM.

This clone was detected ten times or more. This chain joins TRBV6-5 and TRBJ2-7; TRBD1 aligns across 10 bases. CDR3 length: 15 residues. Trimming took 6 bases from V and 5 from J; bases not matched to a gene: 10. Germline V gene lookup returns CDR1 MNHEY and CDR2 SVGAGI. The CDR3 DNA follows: TGTGCCAGCAGACCCGGGACAGGGGATTCTGACGAGCAGTACTTC. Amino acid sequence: CASRPGTGDSDEQYF.

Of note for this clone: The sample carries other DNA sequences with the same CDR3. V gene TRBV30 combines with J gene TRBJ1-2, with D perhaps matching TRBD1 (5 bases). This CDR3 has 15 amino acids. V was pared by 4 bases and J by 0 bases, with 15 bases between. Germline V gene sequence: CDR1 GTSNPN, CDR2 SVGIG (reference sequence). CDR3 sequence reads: CAWNNPTATNYGYTF. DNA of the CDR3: TGTGCCTGGAATAACCCGACAGCTACTAACTATGGCTACACCTTC.

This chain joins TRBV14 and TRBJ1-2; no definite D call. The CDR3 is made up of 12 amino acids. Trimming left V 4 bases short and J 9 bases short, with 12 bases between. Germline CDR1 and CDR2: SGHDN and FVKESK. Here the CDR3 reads CASSRNTRSYTF. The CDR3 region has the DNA TGTGCCAGCAGCCGAAACACGAGGAGCTACACCTTC.